Presented here are 21 T cell receptor beta chains from one specimen sequenced in a study of blood T cell repertoires in COVID-19. Sequencing was performed with immunoSEQ multiplex PCR; in TCRdb, only in-frame clones are kept and a portion is missing. This table has 250,000 to 300,000 clones, more than 75% appearing once. The specimen was PBMCs or T cells enriched from blood (not recorded which). These receptors were collected from a woman between 35 and 50 years old with acute COVID-19.

V and J are TRBV30 and TRBJ1-1; D is undetermined. CDR3 size: 14 residues. Trimming shortened V by 0 bases and J by 3 bases, and 11 bases separated the two germline ends. Germline CDR1 reads GTSNPN; CDR2 reads SVGIG (reference sequence). The CDR3 bases are TGTGCCTGGAGTGTACGAGGGAGGGACACTGAAGCTTTCTTT. It yields the protein CAWSVRGRDTEAFF.

The chain is built from TRBV25-1 and TRBJ2-1; TRBD1 aligns across 8 bases. CDR3 length: 16 residues. The ends lost 4 bases at V and 0 bases at J; junction bases unmatched: 5. From germline, CDR1 is MGHDK and CDR2 SYGVNS. CDR3 sequence (DNA): TGTGCCAGCAGTGTTACCAGGGGGCCCTCCTACAATGAGCAGTTCTTC. This gives the protein CASSVTRGPSYNEQFF.

This rearrangement joins TRBV14 to TRBJ2-1, with D perhaps TRBD2 (6 bases). CDR3 size: 15 residues. Per germline, CDR1 SGHDN and CDR2 FVKESK. V lost 1 base to trimming and J lost 0 bases, with 7 bases between them. The DNA for the CDR3 is TGTGCCAGCAGCCAAGTGGGGGGCTCCTACAATGAGCAGTTCTTC. It specifies CASSQVGGSYNEQFF.

This clone was picked up a small number of times. In nucleotides, the CDR3 is TGTGCCACCGGGACAGGGGTTGGTCAGCCCCAGCATTTT. This translates into CATGTGVGQPQHF. J is TRBJ1-5 and V is TRBV2; 10 nucleotides match TRBD1. Trimming at V came to 10 bases and at J to 6 bases, leaving 6 bases not matched to a gene. The CDR3 is 13 residues long. The V gene's germline CDR1 is SNHLY and CDR2 FYNNEI.

The chain uses TRBV6-5 and TRBJ2-1, with D maybe TRBD2 (5 bases). The CDR3 covers 14 residues. V lost 6 bases and J lost 1, with 10 bases in between. Germline CDR1 and CDR2: MNHEY and SVGAGI. CDR3 residues: CASSRTGSYNEQFF. In DNA, the CDR3 is TGTGCCAGCAGCCGAACGGGATCCTACAATGAGCAGTTCTTC.

V gene TRBV9 combines with J gene TRBJ2-2; D might be TRBD2 (6 bases). Germline-derived CDR1 and CDR2 are SGDLS and YYNGEE. Deletions cut 0 bases from V and 5 bases from J, with 8 bases between. CDR3 size: 14 residues. The CDR3 DNA reads as TGTGCCAGCAGCGTAGTTGGGGGGACCGGGGAGCTGTTTTTT. Translating it yields CASSVVGGTGELFF.

The chain is built from TRBV7-2 and TRBJ2-3; weak D call: TRBD2 (6 bases). V gave up 1 base and J gave up 5 bases, with 10 bases separating them. The CDR3 loop spans 14 amino acids. The germline CDR1 and CDR2 sequences are SGHTA and FQGNSA. In DNA, the CDR3 is TGTGCCAGCAGCTTAGACGCGGGGCGAGATACGCAGTATTTT. This translates into CASSLDAGRDTQYF.

V is TRBV9 and J is TRBJ1-1; D call uncertain. V gave up 5 bases and J gave up 1 base, with 9 bases separating them. The CDR3 has 13 amino acids. The V gene's germline CDR1 is SGDLS and CDR2 YYNGEE. The chain's CDR3 is CASSAQWNTEAFF. The CDR3 nucleotides are TGTGCCAGCAGTGCCCAGTGGAACACTGAAGCTTTCTTT.

As concerns this clone: Other nucleotide sequences in the sample specify the same CDR3. The gene calls are TRBV2 and TRBJ1-5, with a possible D match to TRBD1 (5 bases). Germline-derived CDR1 and CDR2 are SNHLY and FYNNEI. Between the trimmed V and J ends, which lost 1 base and 4 bases, there was a span of 5 bases. The CDR3 runs 13 residues. The chain's CDR3 is CASSEDRNQPQHF. CDR3 DNA sequence: TGTGCCAGCAGTGAAGACAGGAATCAGCCCCAGCATTTT.

This rearrangement joins TRBV3-1 (or the pseudogene TRBV3-2) to TRBJ2-7; 12 bases are shared with TRBD1. Germline-derived CDR1 and CDR2 are LGHDT and YNNKEL (reference sequence). The CDR3 is 21 amino acids. V was clipped by 7 bases and J by 3 bases; unmatched bases: 25. For the CDR3, the DNA is TGTGCCAGCACACAACTGGGAGGGGACAGGGGGCGCGGGAGCCATTTCTACGAGCAGTACTTC. Encoded protein: CASTQLGGDRGRGSHFYEQYF.

The chain has TRBV6-5 and TRBJ1-4; 7 nucleotides line up with TRBD1. Per the germline V gene, CDR1 is MNHEY and CDR2 is SVGAGI. This CDR3 comprises 14 residues. V dropped 5 bases and J dropped 7; count of bases not matched to a gene: 7. CDR3 bases: TGTGCCAGCAGTAGGACAGGAGGGCGTGAAAAACTGTTTTTT. Amino acid sequence: CASSRTGGREKLFF.

The J gene is TRBJ1-1, the V gene TRBV11-3; perhaps TRBD1 as D (5 bases). This CDR3 has 13 amino acids. V was pared by 1 base and J by 5 bases, with 8 bases between. Germline CDR1 is SGHNT and CDR2 is YENEEA. The CDR3 DNA reads TGTGCCAGCAGCTTAGTTGGGGGGACTGAAGCTTTCTTT. It yields the protein CASSLVGGTEAFF.

The rearrangement links TRBV18 to TRBJ2-3, with 8 positions matching TRBD2. The CDR3 covers 13 residues. Germline CDR1 reads KGHSH; CDR2 reads LQKENI. Trimming at V came to 3 bases and at J to 4 bases, leaving 0 bases not matched to a gene. CDR3 loop: CASSPGLADTQYF. The CDR3 DNA sequence: TGTGCCAGCTCACCGGGACTAGCAGATACGCAGTATTTT.

V and J are TRBV30 and TRBJ2-7, with D possibly being TRBD1 (5 bases). V was trimmed by 4 bases and J by 5 bases, leaving 15 bases between them. CDR1 GTSNPN and CDR2 SVGIG come from the germline V gene (reference sequence). The CDR3 is 13 residues long. CDR3 coding DNA: TGTGCCTGGACCCTAGGGGTCGGCCACGAGCAGTACTTC. This sequence encodes CAWTLGVGHEQYF.

Turning to this clone: At the DNA level, this CDR3 is encoded by other sequences in the same sample as well. The chain joins TRBV2 to TRBJ2-1, with a tentative D call TRBD1 (6 bases). The CDR3 has 14 amino acids. The germline V gene encodes CDR1 SNHLY and CDR2 FYNNEI. Trimming removed 6 bases at V and 0 bases at J, with 9 bases between. The CDR3 loop reads CASRTGGSYNEQFF. The CDR3 nucleotides are TGTGCCAGCAGGACAGGTGGCTCCTACAATGAGCAGTTCTTC.

The chain carries TRBV28 and TRBJ1-4; 10 bases align to TRBD1. V trimming: 6 bases; J trimming: 1 base; junction bases outside the gene matches: 5. The CDR3 sequence is 16 residues long. Germline V gene sequence: CDR1 MDHEN, CDR2 SYDVKM. The CDR3 DNA is TGTGCCAGCAGCTTAGACAGGGGGCGAACTAATGAAAAACTGTTTTTT. It is translated as CASSLDRGRTNEKLFF.

This chain uses TRBV6-2 or TRBV6-3 with TRBJ1-5, with D maybe TRBD1 (6 bases). The CDR3 is made up of 14 amino acids. From germline, CDR1 is MNHEY and CDR2 SVGEGT. V was trimmed by 5 bases and J by 4 bases, leaving 12 bases between them. CDR3 region: CASSPDRSNQPQHF. Here the CDR3 DNA reads TGTGCCAGCAGTCCCGACAGGTCTAATCAGCCCCAGCATTTT.

The CDR3: CASSLHRGRSNQPQHF. CDR3 nucleotide sequence: TGTGCCAGTTCGCTTCACAGGGGCAGGAGCAATCAGCCCCAGCATTTT. The V and J genes are TRBV28 and TRBJ1-5, with 7 bases that match TRBD1. The germline CDR1 and CDR2 sequences are MDHEN and SYDVKM. This CDR3 has 16 residues. V gave up 9 bases and J gave up 1 base; unmatched junction bases: 12.

The chain joins TRBV4-3 to TRBJ1-4; weak D call: TRBD1 (5 bases). V was clipped by 0 bases and J by 4 bases, with 9 bases between them. The CDR3 is 15 residues long. Germline V gives CDR1 LGHNA, CDR2 YSLEER. The CDR3 loop is CASSQETGGNEKLFF. As DNA, the CDR3 is TGCGCCAGCAGCCAAGAGACGGGGGGTAATGAAAAACTGTTTTTT.

This clone was detected only once. This chain connects TRBV3-1 (or the pseudogene TRBV3-2) to TRBJ2-1, with TRBD2 matching over 12 bases. The CDR3 spans 16 residues. The ends lost 2 bases at V and 4 bases at J; junction bases unmatched: 3. The germline V gene encodes CDR1 LGHDT and CDR2 YNNKEL (reference sequence). In DNA form, the CDR3 reads TGTGCCAGCAGCCAAATGCTAGCGGGAGGGTACAATGAGCAGTTCTTC. Translating it yields CASSQMLAGGYNEQFF.

The genes are TRBV7-9 and TRBJ2-3; tentatively, D is TRBD1 (5 bases). This CDR3 is 15 amino acids long. Deletions cut 6 bases from V and 0 bases from J, with 13 bases between. CDR1 is SEHNR, CDR2 FQNEAQ, per germline (reference sequence). The CDR3 here is CASSPTATSTDTQYF. In nucleotides, the CDR3 is TGTGCCAGCAGTCCGACAGCTACTAGCACAGATACGCAGTATTTT.